The 12 T cell receptor beta chains below all came from one sample that was sequenced in a study of blood T cell repertoires in COVID-19. Libraries were prepared by immunoSEQ multiplex PCR; TCRdb keeps only in-frame clonotypes and omits some of them. The sample consists of 250,000 to 350,000 clones, 65% to 85% of them appearing once. The sequenced sample was peripheral blood. The receptors were gathered from a human donor with COVID-19, enrolled during active disease. The donor label of this sample is uncertain.

V usage is TRBV30 and J usage is TRBJ1-1; 7 nucleotides agree with TRBD1. Germline V CDR1 and CDR2: GTSNPN, SVGIG (reference sequence). The length of the CDR3 is 12 residues. The J segment lost 6 bases and the V segment lost 8 bases, leaving 9 bases of the junction unmatched. As DNA, the CDR3 is TGTGCCCTTAGACAGGGATCCCCTGAAGCTTTCTTT. It is translated as CALRQGSPEAFF. The variable domain in full, completed from reference TRBV30 and TRBJ1-1, reads SQTIHQWPATLVQPVGSPLSLECTVEGTSNPNLYWYRQAAGRGLQLLFYSVGIGQISSEVPQNLSASRPQDRQFILSSKKLLLSDSGFYLCALRQGSPEAFFGQGTRLTVV.

The chain uses TRBV19 and TRBJ2-3, with 9 bases aligning to TRBD2. Trimming at V came to 2 bases and at J to 11 bases, leaving 11 bases not matched to a gene. This CDR3 contains 15 residues. Germline CDR1 and CDR2: LNHDA and SQIVND (reference sequence). CDR3 DNA sequence: TGTGCCAGTAGTATATGGAGAGCGGGAGGACAGGAGCAGTATTTT. Its translation: CASSIWRAGGQEQYF.

V and J are TRBV10-3 and TRBJ2-6, with TRBD1 matching 9 bases. Germline V CDR1 and CDR2: ENHRY, SYGVKD. V lost 4 bases and J lost 4; bases outside the gene matches: 5. The CDR3 spans 16 residues. CDR3 coding DNA: TGTGCCATCAGTGTCCAACAGGGGGCCGGGGCCAACGTCCTGACTTTC. Translation gives CAISVQQGAGANVLTF.

The J gene is TRBJ2-5, the V gene TRBV15; no definite D call. This CDR3 has 13 residues. Trimming took 0 bases from V and 4 from J, leaving 6 bases between them. Germline lookup yields CDR1 LNHNV and CDR2 YYDKDF (reference sequence). CDR3: CATSRDLPETQYF. CDR3 in DNA: TGTGCCACCAGCAGAGACCTCCCAGAGACCCAGTACTTC.

The CDR3 nucleotides are TGTGCCAGCAGCCCCGGACAGTTCCTTTATGGCTACACCTTC. It yields the protein CASSPGQFLYGYTF. V gene TRBV9 combines with J gene TRBJ1-2; maybe TRBD1 (6 bases). V lost 4 bases, J lost 5 bases, and 15 bases lay in between. The CDR3 has 14 amino acids. CDR1 is SGDLS, CDR2 YYNGEE, per germline. Variable domain in full (rest from reference TRBV9 and TRBJ1-2): DSGVTQTPKHLITATGQRVTLRCSPRSGDLSVYWYQQSLDQGLQFLIQYYNGEERAKGNILERFSAQQFPDLHSELNLSSLELGDSALYFCASSPGQFLYGYTFGSGTRLTVV.

The V and J genes are TRBV6-1 and TRBJ1-5, with D possibly being TRBD1 (5 bases). CDR1 is MNHNS, CDR2 SASEGT, per germline. The V end lost 1 base, the J end lost 7 bases, and 8 bases lay between the germline ends. The CDR3 sequence is 13 residues long. Here the CDR3 DNA reads TGTGCCAGCAGTGAAGACAGGTCCCAGCCCCAGCATTTT. Amino acid sequence: CASSEDRSQPQHF.

The rearrangement links TRBV18 to TRBJ1-2; tentative D call: TRBD1 (5 bases). The CDR3 has 16 amino acids. Germline lookup yields CDR1 KGHSH and CDR2 LQKENI. The V end was cut by 8 bases, the J end by 6 bases, with 25 bases between. CDR3: CASRTGLRLSGDGYTF. The CDR3 DNA is TGTGCCAGCCGGACGGGGCTGAGGCTATCGGGGGATGGCTACACCTTC.

A single count supports this clone. The chain links TRBV28 to TRBJ2-3; a possible D gene is TRBD1 (7 bases). The length of the CDR3 is 14 residues. Germline loops: CDR1 MDHEN, CDR2 SYDVKM. V was clipped by 2 bases and J by 7 bases, with 13 bases between them. DNA of the CDR3: TGTGCCAGCAGTTTAGGAGGGGGCGCAAATACGCAGTATTTT. Amino acid sequence: CASSLGGGANTQYF. Drawing the rest from reference TRBV28 and TRBJ2-3, the complete variable domain is DVKVTQSSRYLVKRTGEKVFLECVQDMDHENMFWYRQDPGLGLRLIYFSYDVKMKEKGDIPEGYSVSREKKERFSLILESASTNQTSMYLCASSLGGGANTQYFGPGTRLTVL.

In this sample, this clone turned up once. The chain is built from TRBV28 and TRBJ2-2; TRBD2 agrees at 12 bases. The CDR3 is 18 amino acids. CDR1 and CDR2 from the germline V gene are MDHEN and SYDVKM. Losses at the gene ends were 4 bases for V and 3 bases for J; bases not matched to a gene: 9. The CDR3 loop reads CASSSPGLAGKDTGELFF. The CDR3 DNA follows: TGTGCCAGCAGTTCCCCTGGACTAGCGGGAAAGGACACCGGGGAGCTGTTTTTT.

J is TRBJ2-1 and V is TRBV5-1; 9 nucleotides match TRBD1. The CDR3 is made up of 16 amino acids. V lost 0 bases and J lost 7; bases outside the gene matches: 8. CDR1 and CDR2 (germline): SGHRS, YFSETQ. CDR3 sequence reads: CASSLAAGQGLNEQFF. DNA of the CDR3: TGCGCCAGCAGCTTGGCCGCGGGACAGGGCCTGAATGAGCAGTTCTTC.

The rearrangement uses TRBV6-2 or TRBV6-3 and TRBJ1-2; TRBD1 might be the D (5 bases). V shed 4 bases and J shed 3 bases, with 15 bases lying between them. The CDR3 is 15 amino acids. Per the germline V gene, CDR1 is MNHEY and CDR2 is SVGEGT. The CDR3 here is CASSSSPGYDYGYTF. Written as DNA, the CDR3 is TGTGCCAGCAGTTCGAGTCCAGGGTACGACTATGGCTACACCTTC.

This clone was found a few times. The chain couples TRBV5-6 to TRBJ1-4, with 9 bases that match TRBD1. Germline V gives CDR1 SGHDT, CDR2 YYEEEE. The ends lost 4 bases at V and 5 bases at J; junction bases unmatched: 6. This CDR3 is built from 15 residues. The CDR3 region has the DNA TGTGCCAGCAGCACCCGACAGGGGGGGAATGAAAAACTGTTTTTT. This gives the protein CASSTRQGGNEKLFF. Complete variable domain (other parts from reference TRBV5-6 and TRBJ1-4): DAGVTQSPTHLIKTRGQQVTLRCSPKSGHDTVSWYQQALGQGPQFIFQYYEEEERQRGNFPDRFSGHQFPNYSSELNVNALLLGDSALYLCASSTRQGGNEKLFFGSGTQLSVL.